Following are 17 T cell receptor beta chains from one sample sequenced in a study of blood T cell repertoires in COVID-19. Libraries were prepared by immunoSEQ multiplex PCR; TCRdb keeps only in-frame clonotypes and omits some of them. The sample records some 110,000 clones, around four fifths being singletons. The sequenced sample was peripheral blood. The receptors originated from an older man with active or convalescent COVID-19.

V usage is TRBV4-2 and J usage is TRBJ2-7; D ambiguous. The CDR3 is 14 amino acids. Germline lookup yields CDR1 LGHNA and CDR2 YNFKEQ. Trimming removed 0 bases from V and 4 bases from J, with 10 bases in between. CDR3 sequence: CASSQDFGRYEQYF. DNA of the CDR3: TGTGCCAGCAGCCAAGATTTTGGCAGATACGAGCAGTACTTC.

The CDR3 is CASSLRVAGGYATGEQFF. CDR3 DNA sequence: TGCGCCAGCAGCTTGAGGGTAGCGGGGGGGTACGCCACGGGTGAGCAGTTCTTC. The V and J genes are TRBV5-1 and TRBJ2-1, with 11 nucleotides matching TRBD2. Trimming removed 1 base from V and 9 bases from J; junction bases left unmatched: 15. The CDR3 runs to 18 residues. Germline V lookup: CDR1 SGHRS, CDR2 YFSETQ.

The chain links TRBV4-1 to TRBJ1-2; D is uncertain. Trimming left V 4 bases short and J 0 bases short, with 6 bases between. The CDR3 spans 13 residues. Germline CDR1 and CDR2: MGHRA and YSYEKL. This CDR3 reads CASSPVANYGYTF. In nucleotides, the CDR3 is TGCGCCAGCAGCCCGGTAGCTAACTATGGCTACACCTTC.

The chain has TRBV9 and TRBJ2-3; 7 nucleotides align to TRBD2. From germline, CDR1 is SGDLS and CDR2 YYNGEE. The CDR3 is 16 residues long. The V gene end was trimmed by 3 bases and the J gene end by 4 bases; junction bases not matched to a gene: 11. CDR3: CASSAYGWEGSDTQYF. For the CDR3, the DNA is TGTGCCAGCAGCGCTTACGGGTGGGAGGGTTCAGATACGCAGTATTTT.

The chain employs TRBV6-2 or TRBV6-3 and TRBJ2-1; TRBD2 aligns across 12 bases. Losses at the gene ends were 7 bases for V and 1 base for J; bases not matched to a gene: 5. CDR3 size: 16 residues. CDR1 is MNHEY and CDR2 is SVGEGT in the germline V gene. The chain's CDR3 is CASTPTSGRSYNEQFF. The DNA for the CDR3 is TGTGCCAGCACCCCGACTAGCGGGAGATCCTACAATGAGCAGTTCTTC.

The chain carries TRBV6-2 or TRBV6-3 and TRBJ2-3; D ambiguous. The CDR3 runs to 14 residues. The germline V gene has CDR1 MNHEY and CDR2 SVGEGT. V gave up 2 bases and J gave up 4 bases, with 10 bases separating them. The CDR3 region is CASSYPRLSDTQYF. The DNA for the CDR3 is TGTGCCAGCAGTTACCCCCGACTCTCAGATACGCAGTATTTT.

The chain joins TRBV29-1 to TRBJ1-5; weak D call: TRBD1 (6 bases). This CDR3 is 13 amino acids long. Germline V CDR1 and CDR2: SQVTM, ANQGSEA. V lost 7 bases and J 3 bases, leaving 13 bases between the germline ends. This CDR3 is CSASDRNNQPQHF. In nucleotides, the CDR3 is TGCAGCGCCTCAGACAGGAACAATCAGCCCCAGCATTTT.

The chain employs TRBV15 and TRBJ2-5; D remains ambiguous. Germline V gene sequence: CDR1 LNHNV, CDR2 YYDKDF (reference sequence). The V end lost 0 bases, the J end lost 3 bases, and 8 bases lay between the germline ends. This CDR3 has 14 residues. CDR3: CATSRDPTEETQYF. In nucleotides, the CDR3 is TGTGCCACCAGCAGAGATCCTACAGAAGAGACCCAGTACTTC. Together with reference TRBV15 and TRBJ2-5, the CDR3 gives the full variable domain: DAMVIQNPRYQVTQFGKPVTLSCSQTLNHNVMYWYQQKSSQAPKLLFHYYDKDFNNEADTPDNFQSRRPNTSFCFLDIRSPGLGDTAMYLCATSRDPTEETQYFGPGTRLLVL.

The gene calls are TRBV9 and TRBJ2-5; 10 bases are shared with TRBD2. Per germline, CDR1 SGDLS and CDR2 YYNGEE. The CDR3 covers 16 residues. J gave up 4 bases and V 0 bases, and 6 bases lay outside the gene matches. The CDR3 DNA sequence: TGTGCCAGCAGCGTAGTGAGCGGGGGGGCGGCAGAGACCCAGTACTTC. Amino acid sequence: CASSVVSGGAAETQYF.

This sequence joins TRBV2 and TRBJ2-3, with TRBD1 identical over 7 bases. The germline V gene encodes CDR1 SNHLY and CDR2 FYNNEI. V lost 7 bases and J lost 4; bases outside the gene matches: 5. The CDR3 has 13 residues. The CDR3 spells CASTTGVSDTQYF. For the CDR3, the DNA is TGTGCCAGCACCACAGGGGTGTCAGATACGCAGTATTTT.

V and J are TRBV3-1 (or the pseudogene TRBV3-2) and TRBJ2-3, with unresolved D. Germline V gene data show CDR1 as LGHDT and CDR2 as YNNKEL (reference sequence). This CDR3 comprises 17 residues. V was trimmed by 4 bases and J by 1 base, leaving 18 bases between them. CDR3 nucleotide sequence: TGTGCCAGCAGCCCAACCCGAACGGGTCGGGGCACAGATACGCAGTATTTT. It encodes CASSPTRTGRGTDTQYF.

The rearrangement uses TRBV6-6 and TRBJ2-5, with 7 nucleotides matching TRBD2. Germline V lookup: CDR1 MNHNY, CDR2 SVGAGI (reference sequence). The CDR3 totals 15 residues. V lost 5 bases and J lost 3; bases outside the gene matches: 9. As DNA, the CDR3 is TGTGCCAGCAGTCCCCAAGGCGCGGGGGAAGAGACCCAGTACTTC. Encoded protein: CASSPQGAGEETQYF.

This clone showed up just a few times. The chain joins TRBV5-1 to TRBJ2-7, with 9 bases fitting TRBD1. After removal of 4 bases from V and 3 bases from J, the junction contained 5 bases not matched to a gene. The CDR3 is made up of 14 amino acids. Germline V gene data show CDR1 as SGHRS and CDR2 as YFSETQ. CDR3 nucleotide sequence: TGCGCCAGCAGCGCATCGGACAGGGGCTACGAGCAGTACTTC. Its protein product is CASSASDRGYEQYF.

V usage is TRBV6-1 and J usage is TRBJ2-3, with D tentatively TRBD1 (6 bases). Per the germline V gene, CDR1 is MNHNS and CDR2 is SASEGT. This CDR3 region has 15 residues. V shed 2 bases and J shed 0 bases, with 9 bases lying between them. For the CDR3, the DNA is TGTGCCAGCAGTGAACAGGGGATTAGCACAGATACGCAGTATTTT. It encodes CASSEQGISTDTQYF.

The CDR3 sequence: CASSLENRGPNIQYF. For the CDR3, the DNA is TGTGCCAGCAGCCTTGAGAACAGGGGTCCGAACATTCAGTACTTC. The chain joins TRBV11-3 to TRBJ2-4, with 7 bases lining up with TRBD1. Unmatched junction bases numbered 11, after V lost 5 bases and J lost 7 bases. The CDR3 runs 15 residues. CDR1 and CDR2 from the germline V gene are SGHNT and YENEEA. The full variable domain, completed using reference TRBV11-3 and TRBJ2-4, is EAGVVQSPRYKIIEKKQPVAFWCNPISGHNTLYWYLQNLGQGPELLIRYENEEAVDDSQLPKDRFSAERLKGVDSTLKIQPAELGDSAVYLCASSLENRGPNIQYFGAGTRLSVL.

V and J are TRBV30 and TRBJ1-3, with a possible D match to TRBD1 (5 bases). The V gene's germline CDR1 is GTSNPN and CDR2 SVGIG (reference sequence). Trimming stripped 4 bases from V and 8 bases from J, with 15 bases between. This CDR3 contains 13 residues. The CDR3 reads CAWIWGRGDTIYF. In DNA, the CDR3 is TGTGCCTGGATCTGGGGCCGTGGGGACACCATATATTTT.

The genes are TRBV28 and TRBJ1-5; unclear D gene. Germline V lookup: CDR1 MDHEN, CDR2 SYDVKM. V lost 8 bases to trimming and J lost 1 base, with 9 bases between them. The CDR3 is 13 amino acids. CDR3 sequence (DNA): TGTGCCAGCCGTGAGGGCAGCAATCAGCCCCAGCATTTT. It encodes CASREGSNQPQHF.